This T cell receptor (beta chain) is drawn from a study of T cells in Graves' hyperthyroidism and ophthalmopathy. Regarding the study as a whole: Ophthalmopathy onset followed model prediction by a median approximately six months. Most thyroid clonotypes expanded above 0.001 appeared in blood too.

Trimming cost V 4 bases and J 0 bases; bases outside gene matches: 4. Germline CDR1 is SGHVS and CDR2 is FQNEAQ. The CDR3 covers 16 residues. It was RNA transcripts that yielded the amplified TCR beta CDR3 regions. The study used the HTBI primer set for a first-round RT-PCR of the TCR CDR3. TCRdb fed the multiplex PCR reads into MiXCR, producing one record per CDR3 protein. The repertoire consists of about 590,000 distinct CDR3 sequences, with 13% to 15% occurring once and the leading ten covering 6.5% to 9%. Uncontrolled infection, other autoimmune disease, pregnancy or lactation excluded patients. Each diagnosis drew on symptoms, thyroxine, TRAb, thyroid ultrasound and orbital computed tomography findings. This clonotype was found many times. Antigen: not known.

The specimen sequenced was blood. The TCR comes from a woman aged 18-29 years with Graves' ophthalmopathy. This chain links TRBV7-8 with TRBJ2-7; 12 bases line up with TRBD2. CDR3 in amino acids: CASSSRTSGTSYEQYF. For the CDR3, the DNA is TGTGCCAGCAGCTCCAGGACTAGCGGGACCTCCTACGAGCAGTACTTC.